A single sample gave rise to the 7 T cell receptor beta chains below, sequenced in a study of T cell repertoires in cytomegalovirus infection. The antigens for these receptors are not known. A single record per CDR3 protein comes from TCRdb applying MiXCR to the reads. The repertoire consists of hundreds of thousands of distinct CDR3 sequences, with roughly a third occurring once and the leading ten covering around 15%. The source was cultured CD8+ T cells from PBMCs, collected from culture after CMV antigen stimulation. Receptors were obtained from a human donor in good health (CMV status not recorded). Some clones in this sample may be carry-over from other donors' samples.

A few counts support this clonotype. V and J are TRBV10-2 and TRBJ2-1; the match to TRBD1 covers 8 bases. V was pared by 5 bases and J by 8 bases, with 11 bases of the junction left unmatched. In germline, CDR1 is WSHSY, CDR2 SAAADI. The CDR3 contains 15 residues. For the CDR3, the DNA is TGCGCCAGCAGTTCCGGGACAGGATTTCGGGATGAGCAGTTCTTC. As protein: CASSSGTGFRDEQFF.

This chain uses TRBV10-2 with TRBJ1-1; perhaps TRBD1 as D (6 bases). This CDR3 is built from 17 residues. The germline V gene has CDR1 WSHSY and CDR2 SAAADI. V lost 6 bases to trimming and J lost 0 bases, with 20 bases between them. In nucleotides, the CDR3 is TGCGCCAGCAGCCCACAGGGACGGACATACATGAACACTGAAGCTTTCTTT. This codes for CASSPQGRTYMNTEAFF.

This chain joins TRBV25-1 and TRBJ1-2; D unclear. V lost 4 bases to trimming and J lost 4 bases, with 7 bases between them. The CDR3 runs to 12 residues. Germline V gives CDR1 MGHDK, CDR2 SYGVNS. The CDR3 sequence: CASSAPRYGYTF. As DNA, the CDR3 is TGTGCCAGCAGTGCCCCCCGCTATGGCTACACCTTC.

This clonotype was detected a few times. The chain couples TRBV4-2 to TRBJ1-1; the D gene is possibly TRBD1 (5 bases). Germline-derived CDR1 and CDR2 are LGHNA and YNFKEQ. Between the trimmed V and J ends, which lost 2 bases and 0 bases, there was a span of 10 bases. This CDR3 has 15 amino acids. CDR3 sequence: CASSQFQGLNTEAFF. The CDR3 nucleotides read TGTGCCAGCAGCCAATTTCAGGGACTGAACACTGAAGCTTTCTTT.

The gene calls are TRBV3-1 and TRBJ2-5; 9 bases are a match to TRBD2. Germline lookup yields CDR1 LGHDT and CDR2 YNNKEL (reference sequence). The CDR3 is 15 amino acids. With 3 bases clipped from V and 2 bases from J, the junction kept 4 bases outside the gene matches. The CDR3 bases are TGTGCCAGCAGCCAGAGGAGCGGGGGGCAAGAGACCCAGTACTTC. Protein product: CASSQRSGGQETQYF.

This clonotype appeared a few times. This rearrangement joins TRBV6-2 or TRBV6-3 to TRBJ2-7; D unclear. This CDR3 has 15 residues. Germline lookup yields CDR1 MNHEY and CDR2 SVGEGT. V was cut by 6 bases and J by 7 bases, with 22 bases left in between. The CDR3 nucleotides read TGTGCCAGCAGCTCATCAGGAGTCGCCTCGAGGGAGCAGTACGTC. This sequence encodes CASSSSGVASREQYV.

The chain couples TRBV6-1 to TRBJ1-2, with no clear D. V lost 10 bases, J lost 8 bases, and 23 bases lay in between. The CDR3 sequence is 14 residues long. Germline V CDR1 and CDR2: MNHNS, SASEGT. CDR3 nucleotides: TGTGCCAACAAACATGCTGGGGATGGCGGAGGCTACACCTTC. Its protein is CANKHAGDGGGYTF.